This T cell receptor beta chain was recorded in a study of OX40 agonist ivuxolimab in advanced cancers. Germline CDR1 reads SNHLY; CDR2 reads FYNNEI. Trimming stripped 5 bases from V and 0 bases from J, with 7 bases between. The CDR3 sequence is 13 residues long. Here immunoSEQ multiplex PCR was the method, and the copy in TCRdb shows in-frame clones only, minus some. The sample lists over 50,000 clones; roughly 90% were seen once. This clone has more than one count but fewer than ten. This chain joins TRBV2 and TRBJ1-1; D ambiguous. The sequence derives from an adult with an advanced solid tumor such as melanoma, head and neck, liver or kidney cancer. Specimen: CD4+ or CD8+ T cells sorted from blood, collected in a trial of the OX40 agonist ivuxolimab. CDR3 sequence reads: CASSINMNTEAFF. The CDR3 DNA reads TGTGCCAGCAGTATTAACATGAACACTGAAGCTTTCTTT.